Sequencing of this TCR beta chain was carried out in a study of blood T cell repertoires in COVID-19. At the level of the study: Donors in the United States, Italy and Spain gave samples during acute or convalescent COVID-19.

The assay was immunoSEQ multiplex PCR, and TCRdb's table has in-frame clones only and misses some. Of under 350,000 clones listed, 83% are singletons. Germline V gives CDR1 LNHDA, CDR2 SQIVND (reference sequence). V shed 5 bases and J 3 bases; nucleotides not matched to a gene: 5. The CDR3 contains 14 residues. This sequence originates from a woman between 45 and 60 years old who had recovered from COVID-19. J is TRBJ2-7 and V is TRBV19; 9 bases line up with TRBD1. The sequenced sample consisted of peripheral blood. CDR3 DNA: TGTGCCAGTAGTCCCCCGACAGGGGGCTACGAGCAGTACTTC. Translating gives CASSPPTGGYEQYF.